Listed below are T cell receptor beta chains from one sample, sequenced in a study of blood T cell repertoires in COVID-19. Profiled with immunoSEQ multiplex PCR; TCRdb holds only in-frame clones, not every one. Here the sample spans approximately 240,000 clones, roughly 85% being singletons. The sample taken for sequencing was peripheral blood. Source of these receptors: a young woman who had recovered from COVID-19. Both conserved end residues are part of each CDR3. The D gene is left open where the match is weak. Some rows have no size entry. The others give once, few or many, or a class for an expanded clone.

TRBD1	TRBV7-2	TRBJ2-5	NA	CASSFSPGQGETQYF	TGTGCCAGCAGCTTCTCGCCCGGACAGGGAGAGACCCAGTACTTC
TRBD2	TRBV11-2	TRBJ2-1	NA	CASSLTLAGGEYLNEQFF	TGTGCCAGCAGCTTGACTTTAGCGGGAGGGGAGTACTTAAATGAGCAGTTCTTC
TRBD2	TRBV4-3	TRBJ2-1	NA	CASSQDSVAGGPGEQFF	TGCGCCAGCAGCCAAGATTCCGTAGCGGGAGGGCCGGGTGAGCAGTTCTTC
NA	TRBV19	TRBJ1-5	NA	CASSIWGPNQPQHF	TGTGCCAGTAGTATCTGGGGGCCCAATCAGCCCCAGCATTTT
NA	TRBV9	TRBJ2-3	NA	CASSVGASDTQYF	TGTGCCAGCAGCGTAGGGGCATCAGATACGCAGTATTTT
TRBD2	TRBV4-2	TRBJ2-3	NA	CASSQGAGGVTDTQYF	TGTGCCAGCAGCCAGGGAGCGGGGGGGGTCACAGATACGCAGTATTTT
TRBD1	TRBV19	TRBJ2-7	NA	CASSYGQGAYEQYF	TGTGCCAGTAGTTACGGACAGGGGGCCTACGAGCAGTACTTC
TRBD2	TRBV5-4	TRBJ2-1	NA	CASSPGGDYNEQFF	TGTGCCAGCAGCCCGGGGGGGGACTACAATGAGCAGTTCTTC
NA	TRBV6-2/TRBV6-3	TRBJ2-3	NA	CASSSRGSTDTQYF	TGTGCCAGCAGTTCCCGGGGGAGCACAGATACGCAGTATTTT
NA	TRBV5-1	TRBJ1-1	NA	CASSRRPTGSNTEAFF	TGCGCCAGCAGCCGCCGACCCACAGGTTCAAACACTGAAGCTTTCTTT
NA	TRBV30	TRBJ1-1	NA	CAWSTGIDTEAFF	TGTGCCTGGAGTACAGGGATAGACACTGAAGCTTTCTTT
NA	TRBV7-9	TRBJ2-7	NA	CASPYEQYF	TGTGCCAGCCCTTACGAGCAGTACTTC
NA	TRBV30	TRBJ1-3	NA	CAWSVDSNSGNTIYF	TGTGCCTGGAGTGTAGACTCGAATTCAGGAAACACCATATATTTT
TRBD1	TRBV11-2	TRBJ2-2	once	CASSPIGCGQGIFGELFF	TGTGCCAGCAGCCCCATAGGGTGTGGACAGGGGATTTTCGGGGAGCTGTTTTTT
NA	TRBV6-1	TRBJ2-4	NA	CASSEGEAQNIQYF	TGTGCCAGCAGTGAAGGGGAGGCCCAAAACATTCAGTACTTC
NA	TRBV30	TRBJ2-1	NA	CAWSVRRGEVF	TGTGCCTGGAGTGTAAGGAGAGGGGAGGTCTTC
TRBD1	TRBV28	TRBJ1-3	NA	CASSLSLDRIGNTIYF	TGTGCCAGCAGTTTATCCTTGGACAGGATTGGGAACACCATATATTTT
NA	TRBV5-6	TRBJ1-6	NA	CASSLKLQARGNSPLHF	TGTGCCAGCAGCTTGAAATTACAGGCAAGGGGTAATTCACCCCTCCACTTT
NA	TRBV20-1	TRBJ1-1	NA	CSASQQTNTEAFF	TGCAGTGCTAGTCAACAGACGAACACTGAAGCTTTCTTT
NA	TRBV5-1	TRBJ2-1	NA	CASSLALGGIYNEQFF	TGCGCCAGCAGCTTGGCCCTCGGCGGGATTTACAATGAGCAGTTCTTC
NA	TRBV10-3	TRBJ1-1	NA	CAISPGETEAFF	TGTGCCATCAGTCCAGGGGAAACTGAAGCTTTCTTT
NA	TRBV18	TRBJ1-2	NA	CASSAGPGTKLPYGYTF	TGTGCCAGCTCAGCGGGACCAGGGACGAAGCTTCCCTATGGCTACACCTTC
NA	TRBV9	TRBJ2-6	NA	CASSPRGFGAGANVLTF	TGTGCCAGCAGCCCGCGTGGCTTTGGAGCTGGGGCCAACGTCCTGACTTTC
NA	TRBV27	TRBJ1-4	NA	CASSLWPNEKLFF	TGTGCCAGCAGTTTATGGCCTAATGAAAAACTGTTTTTT
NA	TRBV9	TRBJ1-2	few	CASSQGSGNGYTF	TGTGCCAGCAGCCAGGGGAGCGGGAATGGCTACACCTTC
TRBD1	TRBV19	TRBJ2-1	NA	CASSMGQGASNEQFF	TGTGCCAGTAGTATGGGACAGGGGGCAAGCAATGAGCAGTTCTTC
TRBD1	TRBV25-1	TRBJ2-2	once	CASSELLGQGTPGELFF	TGTGCCAGCAGTGAACTCCTAGGACAGGGGACACCCGGGGAGCTGTTTTTT
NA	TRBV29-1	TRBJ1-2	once	CSVEILSMGYTF	TGCAGCGTTGAAATCCTGTCTATGGGCTACACCTTC
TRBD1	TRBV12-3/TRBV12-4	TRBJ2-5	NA	CASSPTGKETQYF	TGTGCCAGCAGCCCGACAGGGAAGGAGACCCAGTACTTC
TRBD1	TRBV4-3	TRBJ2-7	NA	CASSRDRAYEQYF	TGCGCCAGCAGCCGGGACAGGGCCTACGAGCAGTACTTC
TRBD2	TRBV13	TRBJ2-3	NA	CASSFVTSGSTDTQYF	TGTGCCAGCAGCTTCGTCACTAGCGGGAGCACAGATACGCAGTATTTT
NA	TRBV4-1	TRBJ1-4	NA	CASSQDGVGREKLFF	TGCGCCAGCAGCCAAGATGGAGTGGGGCGCGAAAAACTGTTTTTT
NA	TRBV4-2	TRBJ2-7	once	CASSQARFEQYF	TGTGCCAGCAGCCAAGCGAGATTCGAGCAGTACTTC
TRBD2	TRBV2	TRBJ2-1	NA	CATQREMKGNEQFF	TGTGCCACCCAGCGGGAGATGAAGGGAAATGAGCAGTTCTTC
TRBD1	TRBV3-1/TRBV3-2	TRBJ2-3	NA	CASSQALTGADTQYF	TGTGCCAGCAGCCAAGCTTTAACAGGGGCAGATACGCAGTATTTT
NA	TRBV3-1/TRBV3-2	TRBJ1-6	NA	CASSQEAGPGSYSPLHF	TGTGCCAGCAGCCAAGAGGCCGGGCCAGGGTCCTATTCACCCCTCCACTTT
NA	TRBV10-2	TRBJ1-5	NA	CASSEDRSPPQHF	TGCGCCAGCAGTGAGGACAGGAGCCCACCCCAGCATTTT
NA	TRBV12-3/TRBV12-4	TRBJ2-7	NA	CASSFLSSYEQYF	TGTGCCAGCAGTTTCTTGAGCTCCTACGAGCAGTACTTC
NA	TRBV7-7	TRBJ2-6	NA	CASSSPRHHSGANVLTF	TGTGCCAGCAGCTCCCCCCGACACCACTCTGGGGCCAACGTCCTGACTTTC
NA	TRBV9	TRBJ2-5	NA	CASSVGSGGETQYF	TGTGCCAGCAGCGTAGGGAGCGGAGGGGAGACCCAGTACTTC
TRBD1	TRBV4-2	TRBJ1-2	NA	CASRGQGVIDYGYTF	TGTGCCAGCCGGGGGCAGGGGGTGATCGACTATGGCTACACCTTC
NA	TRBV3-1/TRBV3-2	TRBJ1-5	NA	CASSLTTGSPQHF	TGTGCCAGCAGCCTGACTACAGGGTCTCCCCAGCATTTT
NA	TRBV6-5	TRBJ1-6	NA	CASSSPSRGPNSPLHF	TGTGCCAGCAGTTCCCCATCTAGGGGCCCCAATTCACCCCTCCACTTT
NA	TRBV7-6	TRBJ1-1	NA	CASSFSTGLNTEAFF	TGTGCCAGCAGCTTTTCGACAGGACTGAACACTGAAGCTTTCTTT
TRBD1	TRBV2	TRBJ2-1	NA	CASSTGGRNEQFF	TGTGCCAGCAGTACAGGGGGCCGCAATGAGCAGTTCTTC
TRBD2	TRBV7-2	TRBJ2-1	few	CASSLEREGRNNEQFF	TGTGCCAGCAGCTTAGAGCGGGAGGGCAGAAACAATGAGCAGTTCTTC
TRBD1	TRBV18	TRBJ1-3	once	CASSPRQGSGGNTIYF	TGTGCCAGCTCTCCTCGACAGGGTTCGGGAGGAAACACCATATATTTT
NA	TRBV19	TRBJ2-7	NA	CASSILPHSGYEQYF	TGTGCCAGTAGTATTTTACCACACTCGGGCTACGAGCAGTACTTC
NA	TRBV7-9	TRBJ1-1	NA	CASSLATGNTEAFF	TGTGCCAGCAGCTTAGCGACAGGGAACACTGAAGCTTTCTTT